The 29 T cell receptor beta chains below all came from one sample that was sequenced in a study of shared clonotypes between healthy human individuals. Generated by immunoSEQ multiplex PCR, the TCRdb table keeps only in-frame clones and is missing some. The table shows over a million clones, with about 98.5% occurring only once. What was sequenced was naive CD4+ T cells sorted from blood. Indicated subset: CD45RA+ positively selected. The receptors were gathered from a young man in good health.

The chain couples TRBV9 to TRBJ1-3; 7 nucleotides match TRBD1. The length of the CDR3 is 15 residues. V gave up 4 bases and J gave up 2 bases; unmatched junction bases: 6. Germline V gives CDR1 SGDLS, CDR2 YYNGEE. This CDR3 is CASSTRDRAGNTIYF. CDR3 DNA: TGTGCCAGCAGCACCCGGGACAGAGCTGGAAACACCATATATTTT. Full variable domain (missing parts from reference TRBV9 and TRBJ1-3): DSGVTQTPKHLITATGQRVTLRCSPRSGDLSVYWYQQSLDQGLQFLIQYYNGEERAKGNILERFSAQQFPDLHSELNLSSLELGDSALYFCASSTRDRAGNTIYFGEGSWLTVV.

This chain joins TRBV6-1 and TRBJ2-7; D may be TRBD1 or TRBD2 (5 bases each). The CDR3 contains 13 residues. Germline assignment: CDR1 MNHNS and CDR2 SASEGT. Trimming removed 6 bases from V and 0 bases from J, with 9 bases in between. The DNA of the CDR3 is TGTGCCAGCAGATTGAGGGGCTCCTACGAGCAGTACTTC. The encoded protein is CASRLRGSYEQYF.

This chain connects TRBV29-1 to TRBJ2-2; no reliable D call. The CDR3 length is 13 residues. Germline V gene sequence: CDR1 SQVTM, CDR2 ANQGSEA. Trimming cost V 6 bases and J 0 bases, with 8 bases left between them. CDR3 DNA sequence: TGCAGCGTCGTGAGTTCGAACACCGGGGAGCTGTTTTTT. Encoded protein: CSVVSSNTGELFF.

This chain uses TRBV7-2 with TRBJ1-1, with D tentatively TRBD1 (5 bases). Germline V CDR1 and CDR2: SGHTA, FQGNSA. The length of the CDR3 is 13 residues. The V end lost 2 bases, the J end lost 5 bases, and 9 bases lay between the germline ends. The CDR3 DNA reads as TGTGCCAGCAGCTTAACCCGGGGGACTGAAGCTTTCTTT. Its translation is CASSLTRGTEAFF.

V is TRBV6-6 and J is TRBJ2-1; no reliable D call. The CDR3 runs 13 residues. From germline, CDR1 is MNHNY and CDR2 SVGAGI (reference sequence). Trimming removed 8 bases from V and 7 bases from J, with 15 bases in between. The CDR3 sequence: CASGLWGTNEQFF. The CDR3 nucleotides are TGTGCCAGCGGATTATGGGGTACGAATGAGCAGTTCTTC.

This rearrangement joins TRBV28 to TRBJ2-7; the D gene is possibly TRBD1 (6 bases). V was trimmed by 5 bases and J by 3 bases, leaving 14 bases between them. The CDR3 has 14 residues. Germline V gene sequence: CDR1 MDHEN, CDR2 SYDVKM. The DNA of the CDR3 is TGTGCCAGCAGTCCCTCCGGACAGTACTACGAGCAGTACTTC. Translating it yields CASSPSGQYYEQYF.

The chain uses TRBV29-1 and TRBJ2-3, with 8 nucleotides matching TRBD1. The junction had 10 bases not matched to a gene; V was cut back by 6 bases and J by 2 bases. The CDR3 has 15 amino acids. Germline lookup yields CDR1 SQVTM and CDR2 ANQGSEA. CDR3 sequence reads: CSVEDTGGYTDTQYF. The CDR3 DNA reads as TGCAGCGTAGAGGATACAGGGGGTTACACAGATACGCAGTATTTT.

Details on this clone: Other nucleotide sequences in the sample specify the same CDR3. The chain couples TRBV28 to TRBJ1-5; D call uncertain. CDR3 length equals 15 residues. V dropped 3 bases and J dropped 0 bases, with 9 bases sitting between them. The V gene's germline CDR1 is MDHEN and CDR2 SYDVKM. The CDR3 sequence is CASSLGRSSNQPQHF. The CDR3 DNA reads as TGTGCCAGCAGTTTGGGGAGATCTAGCAATCAGCCCCAGCATTTT.

The rearrangement uses TRBV7-6 and TRBJ2-1; no clear D gene. The germline V gene has CDR1 SGHVS and CDR2 FNYEAQ. Trimming cost V 5 bases and J 10 bases, with 12 bases left between them. The CDR3 loop spans 12 amino acids. The CDR3 region has the DNA TGTGCCAGCAGCCCCGACTTTTTGGAGCAGTTCTTC. It yields the protein CASSPDFLEQFF.

V and J are TRBV29-1 and TRBJ2-1; D is undetermined. Trimming removed 8 bases from V and 2 bases from J, with 16 bases in between. Germline values: CDR1 SQVTM, CDR2 ANQGSEA. The CDR3 consists of 14 residues. CDR3 nucleotides: TGCAGCTCTTGGGCCTCTGGGGCCTACAATGAGCAGTTCTTC. Translated: CSSWASGAYNEQFF.

V gene TRBV20-1 combines with J gene TRBJ1-2; no definite D call. V was shortened by 6 bases and J by 6 bases, with 8 bases between the two germline ends. The germline V gene has CDR1 DFQATT and CDR2 SNEGSKA (reference sequence). This CDR3 spans 10 amino acids. CDR3 sequence reads: CSAARDGYTF. The CDR3 nucleotides are TGCAGTGCGGCTAGGGATGGCTACACCTTC.

The chain carries TRBV6-5 and TRBJ1-5, with D unclear. The V gene lost 5 bases and the J gene lost 3 bases, with 8 bases spanning the gap. Germline lookup yields CDR1 MNHEY and CDR2 SVGAGI. The CDR3 is 13 residues long. CDR3 residues: CASSVLFNQPQHF. The CDR3 nucleotides read TGTGCCAGCAGTGTCCTGTTCAATCAGCCCCAGCATTTT.

The CDR3 sequence: CASAHGLAGINEQFF. Here the CDR3 DNA reads TGTGCTAGTGCCCACGGGCTAGCTGGTATCAATGAGCAGTTCTTC. The chain uses TRBV12-5 and TRBJ2-1, with TRBD2 as a possible D gene (5 bases). The length of the CDR3 is 15 residues. Germline-derived CDR1 and CDR2 are LGHNT and FRNRAP. Trimming pared 7 bases from V and 6 bases from J, leaving 19 bases between.

The chain has TRBV4-1 and TRBJ2-5; the D gene is possibly TRBD2 (6 bases). Germline V CDR1 and CDR2: MGHRA, YSYEKL. The length of the CDR3 is 17 residues. Trimming pared 1 base from V and 2 bases from J, leaving 17 bases between. The DNA for the CDR3 is TGCGCCAGCAGCCAAGGGTATGCCGGGAGCTGGCAAGAGACCCAGTACTTC. It specifies CASSQGYAGSWQETQYF.

The J gene is TRBJ2-2, the V gene TRBV2; TRBD1 aligns across 10 bases. This CDR3 has 18 residues. V shed 4 bases and J 6 bases; nucleotides not matched to a gene: 14. Germline V CDR1 and CDR2: SNHLY, FYNNEI. Here the CDR3 reads CASSGYEYRDRGPGELFF. The CDR3 DNA is TGTGCCAGCAGTGGATATGAATACCGGGACAGGGGTCCCGGGGAGCTGTTTTTT.

The chain couples TRBV5-1 to TRBJ2-1, with TRBD2 matching over 9 bases. The CDR3 is 16 amino acids. Germline CDR1 reads SGHRS; CDR2 reads YFSETQ. The V segment lost 4 bases and the J segment 1 base; nucleotides outside the gene matches: 6. CDR3 residues: CASSPRLAVSYNEQFF. The CDR3 DNA reads TGCGCCAGCAGCCCAAGACTAGCGGTTTCCTACAATGAGCAGTTCTTC.

V and J are TRBV4-3 and TRBJ1-5, with 8 bases lining up with TRBD1. Germline V CDR1 and CDR2: LGHNA, YSLEER. This CDR3 region has 16 residues. V was clipped by 3 bases and J by 6 bases; unmatched bases: 10. The CDR3 DNA sequence: TGCGCCAGCAGCCAGGATGCCGGGACAGGCACTCAGCCCCAGCATTTT. It specifies CASSQDAGTGTQPQHF.

The chain couples TRBV6-5 to TRBJ2-7; 7 bases agree with TRBD1. J gave up 4 bases and V 6 bases, and 6 bases lay outside the gene matches. The CDR3 contains 13 residues. Germline-derived CDR1 and CDR2 are MNHEY and SVGAGI. The CDR3 region is CASRKTGSYEQYF. The CDR3 bases are TGTGCCAGCAGAAAGACAGGGTCGTACGAGCAGTACTTC.

The V gene is TRBV5-1, the J gene TRBJ2-7; TRBD1 agrees at 8 bases. V shed 4 bases and J 5 bases; nucleotides not matched to a gene: 11. The CDR3 consists of 15 residues. Germline V lookup: CDR1 SGHRS, CDR2 YFSETQ. CDR3 in DNA: TGCGCCAGCAGCCCCCTCAGGGGGCAGTCCGACGAGCAGTACTTC. The encoded protein is CASSPLRGQSDEQYF.

This rearrangement joins TRBV6-5 to TRBJ1-3; D is undetermined. This CDR3 has 14 amino acids. In germline, CDR1 is MNHEY, CDR2 SVGAGI. V lost 2 bases and J 4 bases, leaving 9 bases between the germline ends. The CDR3, as DNA: TGTGCCAGCAGTTACGGGGTGCTAGGAAACACCATATATTTT. This translates into CASSYGVLGNTIYF.

The rearrangement uses TRBV5-1 and TRBJ2-1; D is undetermined. This CDR3 contains 15 residues. The V end was cut by 1 base, the J end by 6 bases, with 14 bases between. Germline loops: CDR1 SGHRS, CDR2 YFSETQ. The CDR3 loop is CASSLSLHRGNEQFF. The CDR3 nucleotides are TGCGCCAGCAGCTTGTCCCTCCACCGTGGCAATGAGCAGTTCTTC.

The J gene is TRBJ1-2, the V gene TRBV5-1, with a tentative D call TRBD1 (5 bases). V was cut by 0 bases and J by 4 bases, with 10 bases left in between. The V gene's germline CDR1 is SGHRS and CDR2 YFSETQ. The CDR3 length is 14 residues. CDR3 nucleotide sequence: TGCGCCAGCAGCTTGGCGGCAGGGATCTATGGCTACACCTTC. This gives the protein CASSLAAGIYGYTF.

The chain carries TRBV18 and TRBJ2-5, with 9 positions matching TRBD1. The CDR3 is 15 residues long. Germline assignment: CDR1 KGHSH and CDR2 LQKENI. V trimming: 2 bases; J trimming: 2 bases; junction bases outside the gene matches: 3. In nucleotides, the CDR3 is TGTGCCAGCTCACCAAAGACAGGGGGACAAGAGACCCAGTACTTC. Protein: CASSPKTGGQETQYF.

This chain links TRBV5-1 with TRBJ2-3; D not certain. The germline V and J ends were trimmed by 0 bases and 1 base, with 6 bases remaining between them. The germline CDR1 and CDR2 sequences are SGHRS and YFSETQ. The CDR3 is 14 amino acids. The chain's CDR3 is CASSLVTGTDTQYF. DNA of the CDR3: TGCGCCAGCAGCTTGGTTACTGGCACAGATACGCAGTATTTT.

CDR3 sequence (DNA): TGCGCCAGCAGCCAGACCGGGACAGGGGTACGAGCCGTGCAGTTCTTC. Translating gives CASSQTGTGVRAVQFF. This chain links TRBV4-1 with TRBJ2-1; 10 nucleotides align to TRBD1. Trimming took 3 bases from V and 12 from J; bases not matched to a gene: 14. There are 16 residues in the CDR3. The germline gives CDR1 MGHRA, CDR2 YSYEKL.

The rearrangement uses TRBV13 and TRBJ2-1; 13 positions match TRBD2. J lost 9 bases, V lost 0 bases, and 8 bases had no gene match. This CDR3 contains 17 residues. Germline values: CDR1 PRHDT, CDR2 FYEKMQ (reference sequence). CDR3 nucleotide sequence: TGTGCCAGCAGCTTAGGACGCGGGACTAGCGGGATCCCTGAGCAGTTCTTC. It yields the protein CASSLGRGTSGIPEQFF.

The chain links TRBV2 to TRBJ1-2, with D perhaps TRBD1 (5 bases). CDR3 length: 11 amino acids. From germline, CDR1 is SNHLY and CDR2 FYNNEI. The V gene lost 6 bases and the J gene lost 6 bases, with 8 bases spanning the gap. Here the CDR3 DNA reads TGTGCCAGCAGAAGCAGGGATGGCTACACCTTC. It is translated as CASRSRDGYTF.

CDR3 loop: CASSSKAGYSYEQYF. CDR3 in DNA: TGTGCCAGCAGCTCCAAAGCGGGATACTCCTACGAGCAGTACTTC. This chain links TRBV7-3 with TRBJ2-7; 7 nucleotides line up with TRBD2. Per germline, CDR1 SGHTA and CDR2 FQGTGA. The CDR3 length is 15 residues. Trimming removed 4 bases from V and 0 bases from J; junction bases left unmatched: 6.

The chain couples TRBV18 to TRBJ2-7, with no clear D. The CDR3 totals 15 residues. V was cut by 0 bases and J by 3 bases, with 12 bases left in between. Germline lookup yields CDR1 KGHSH and CDR2 LQKENI. Written as DNA, the CDR3 is TGTGCCAGCTCACCACCGGCTACGTGGGGCTACGAGCAGTACTTC. As protein: CASSPPATWGYEQYF.